The T cell receptor beta chain described here comes from a study of shared clonotypes between healthy human individuals (dated by TCRdb to about 2020). Regarding the complete study: The cohort included three men and a couple of women between 18 and 49 years of age. The study deeply sequenced blood TCR repertoires of five healthy adults to estimate repertoire size and the extent of clonotype sharing between individuals. To increase sequencing depth and limit assay-specific biases, different laboratories used diverse techniques to prepare libraries and sequence TCR repertoires. For each donor, CD4 naive and CD4 memory were each run on three plates, CD8 naive on two plates, and CD8 memory on one plate. Leukapheresis yielded between about 0.94 and 10 billion PBMCs per donor.

The table lists this clone with a count of one. The specificity of this receptor is unknown. The input lacks base qualities; no much larger clone sits a single base away. Using the deep immunoSEQ assay, multiplex PCR amplified TCR CDR3 regions from genomic DNA. For each cell subset, the extracted genomic DNA was distributed evenly across all wells of several immunoSEQ 96-well plates, and each plate served as one replicate. For sorted subsets, approximately 0.2 ug of genomic DNA, equivalent to some 33,000 T cell genomes, went into each replicate PCR. The purified libraries were quantified using a Qubit 3.0 fluorometer, sized with a Bioanalyzer 2100, and then quantified again using the KAPA Library Quantification kit. A separate single-read 150-cycle Illumina NextSeq 550 flow cell was used to sequence each immunoSEQ 96-well plate. In the source study's methods: The immunoSEQ output contained only junctional sequences without quality scores, so filtering could not match that applied to full-length reads. To assign V/J genes and CDR3, sequences were annotated against IMGT germline references using PyIR, a Python wrapper for IgBLAST v1.9. Any read was removed if the V/J assignment was weak (E-value above 1e-6), the CDR3 was missing, or the read contained stop codons, out-of-frame junctions, or ambiguous translated residues. A V3J clonotype was defined by an identical inferred V gene, J gene, and CDR3 amino acid sequence. To compute the percentage overlap between repertoires, the number of shared unique clonotypes was divided by the size of the smaller repertoire. Repertoire richness was assessed with RTK rarefaction, the Chao1 estimator, and Recon v2.1 estimates of unobserved clonotypes. Generation probabilities for all TCRbeta clonotypes obtained by the gDNA method from a handful of donors were computed using OLGA. Drawn from immuneACCESS, this table holds only the in-frame rearrangements with V and J called that TCRdb kept. Clones are partly lost; checked studies trace under half to an unresolved V gene and leave the rest unexplained. V, J and clone size are taken as reported in that table, and D and trimming were inferred from the DNA itself. The sample yields roughly 700,000 clones; 90% were counted once. Less than 40% of the sample belongs to the ten largest clones.

Donors were healthy HIV-negative adults with no recently reported acute infections or vaccinations. All donors were Caucasian adults living in Nashville, Tennessee, USA. The CD8 memory samples were a combination of magnetically selected CD45RO+ cells and CCR7-negative CD45RA+ effector memory (TemRA) cells. Blood was collected by leukapheresis, and PBMCs were isolated by Ficoll-Histopaque density gradient centrifugation and then cryopreserved in liquid nitrogen vapor phase. Analytical flow cytometry was used to check the purity and quantity of every magnetically sorted T cell population. From each sorted fraction, genomic DNA was isolated and quantified by UV absorbance on a Nanodrop 2000c. What the authors observed across the whole study: Compared with non-shared clonotypes, clonotypes shared by all four sorted-subset donors had higher generation probabilities. Estimated clonotype richness was generally larger for naive than for memory subsets. The genetic and exposure-history diversity represented was limited by the small number of donors. Pairwise subsampling led to the expectation that sequencing depth would affect the degree of clonotype sharing among donors. Incomplete sequencing was indicated by rarefaction of sorted-subset datasets, despite the large sequencing depth. Only blood was sampled, and tissue TCR repertoires likely differ from those in blood. Approximately 4.8% of naive CD4, 3.5% of naive CD8, about 2.5% of memory CD4, and 0.35% to 0.5% of memory CD8 clonotypes were shared across several donors.

After removal of 7 bases from V and 3 bases from J, the junction retains 19 bases not matched to a gene. CDR1 and CDR2, looked up from the germline V gene, are SNHLY and FYNNEI. Including cysteine and phenylalanine, the CDR3 has 20 amino acids. The DNA shown is the 60-base CDR3, in frame from base 1. The sequence was obtained from a man younger than 35 in good health. Some clones in this sample may be carry-over from other donors' samples. Sequencing was performed on memory CD8+ T cells from PBMCs. Explained via the paper, the cell subset or site label denotes: CD45RO+ cells pooled with CCR7-negative TemRA cells. Recombination linked TRBV2 to TRBJ2-2; 11 middle bases align to TRBD2. For the CDR3, the sequence is CASTSKAVPSGRTYTGELFF. The DNA sequence is given as TGTGCCAGCACCTCAAAAGCTGTGCCTAGCGGGAGGACTTACACCGGGGAGCTGTTTTTT.